This TCR beta chain was observed in a study of blood T cell repertoires in COVID-19. In the study overall: Nucleic acid was either cDNA or gDNA, and it came from T cells, B-cell-depleted T cells, or PBMCs.

Assay used: immunoSEQ multiplex PCR; TCRdb lists only in-frame clones, some missing. This table has about 370,000 clones, 89% appearing once. This CDR3 spans 16 amino acids. V gave up 3 bases and J gave up 2 bases; unmatched junction bases: 4. This TCR derives from a woman aged 25-40 years who had recovered from COVID-19. The chain joins TRBV5-3 to TRBJ2-1, with 11 bases lining up with TRBD2. TRBV5-3 is labeled an ORF, and its function is uncertain. What was sequenced was PBMCs or T cells enriched from blood (not recorded which). CDR3 amino acids: CARSSLAGGAYNEQFF. The CDR3 DNA is TGTGCCAGAAGCTCTCTAGCGGGGGGAGCCTACAATGAGCAGTTCTTC.